Listed here is a single TCR beta chain. Its antigen has not been determined. No base quality information exists; no much larger clone differs at one position. RNA was extracted using the RNeasy kit, and about 0.5 to 1 microgram was reverse transcribed with random hexamers. The immunoSEQ multiplex PCR assay, which covers 54 Vbeta and 13 Jbeta segments, was used to amplify TCR beta CDR3 regions. To correct PCR amplification bias, a synthetic template baseline was used for both primer optimization and computational correction. The study's own analysis went as follows. Reads were assigned to V, D and J genes according to IMGT and analyzed in immunoSEQ Analyzer, with only productive sequences retained. Clonality was calculated as one minus the Shannon entropy normalized by log2 of the number of productive unique sequences. For each patient and control, public and private clones were evaluated among the 100 most prevalent clones. A clone was defined as Susac-specific if it was absent from the healthy and MS cohorts, from some 1,100 published viral clones and from other ImmuneACCESS disease sequences. The public reads were reprocessed in TCRdb via fastp at Q25 and MiXCR, keeping in-frame beta chains. Rows merge per CDR3 protein into single entries with the most common DNA and genes. The V and J calls, along with clone size, are taken from TCRdb and not from the paper's own processing. The sample records 95,000 to 150,000 distinct CDR3 sequences, around 94% of which are singletons. Of the sample, approximately 0.22% falls within the top ten clones.

The sample is drawn from a study of CD8 T cells in Susac syndrome (dated 2019 in TCRdb). With regard to the full study: Among the sequenced Susac syndrome patients, six had clinically active disease and roughly 8 were in clinical remission. CD8+ T cell repertoire clonality was compared between 11 to 12 healthy donors, roughly 14 Susac syndrome patients and 15 or so multiple sclerosis patients. Whether CD8+ T cell activation and differentiation in Susac syndrome was antigen driven was tested using repertoire sequencing. At the time of blood withdrawal, Susac syndrome patients were either therapy-naive, taking corticosteroids (with some also receiving IVIg), or on IVIg alone.

What the study reported, not specific to this receptor: The TCR sequencing and HLA analysis was acknowledged to have included a relatively small number of individuals. Looking at Susac-specific public clones, the researchers identified 15 to 20 in the total CD8+ repertoire and five or six in the CD8+ TEMRA repertoire. CD8+ repertoires in Susac syndrome showed clonal expansion, which was highest in CD8+ TEMRA cells and was greater in clinically active patients than in remitting patients.

High-throughput TCR beta sequencing profiled peripheral blood CD8+ and CD4+ T cells from healthy donors, Susac syndrome patients and multiple sclerosis patients. Recently defined diagnostic criteria for definite or probable disease were met by the Susac syndrome patients. Bulk CD8+ and CD4+ T cells were purified by magnetic negative isolation, whereas CD8+ TEMRA cells were enriched by FACS. Blood was drawn into EDTA tubes, processed within 24 hours, and PBMCs were isolated by density gradient centrifugation. PBMCs destined for TCR sequencing were cryopreserved in liquid nitrogen and later thawed in a 37 °C water bath. Purity of sorted or isolated CD4+, CD8+ and CD8+ TEMRA cells was at least 90%. Spanning cysteine to phenylalanine, the CDR3 consists of 13 amino acids. Only the CDR3 region is kept as DNA, spanning 39 bases read in frame from base 1. Cut back by 4 bases and 6 bases, the V and J ends lie 14 bases apart. According to the germline V gene, CDR1 reads SGHRS and CDR2 reads YFSETQ.

Sequencing used CD8+ T cells from PBMCs. Recombination joined TRBV5-1 with TRBJ2-7; the D gene identity is not certain. This sequence was found in a human donor with Susac syndrome. The sequenced DNA is TGCGCCAGCAGCCTCCCCGGCAGACTCGAGCAGTACTTC. Translated, it gives CASSLPGRLEQYF.